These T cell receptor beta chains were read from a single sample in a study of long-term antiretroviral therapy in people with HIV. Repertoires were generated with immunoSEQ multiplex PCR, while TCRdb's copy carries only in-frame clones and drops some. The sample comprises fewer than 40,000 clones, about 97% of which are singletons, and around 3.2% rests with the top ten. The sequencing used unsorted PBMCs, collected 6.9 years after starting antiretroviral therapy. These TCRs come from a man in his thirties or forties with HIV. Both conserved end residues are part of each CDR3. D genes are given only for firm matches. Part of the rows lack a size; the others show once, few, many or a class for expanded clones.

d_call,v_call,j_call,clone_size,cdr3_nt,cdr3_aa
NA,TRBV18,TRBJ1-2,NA,TGTGCCAGCTCCGAAACAGTTAATAGTGGCTACACCTTC,CASSETVNSGYTF
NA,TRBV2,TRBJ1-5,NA,TGTGCCAGCAGTGTCACAGGGAATCAGCCCCAGCATTTT,CASSVTGNQPQHF
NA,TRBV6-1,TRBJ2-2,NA,TGTGCCAGCAGTGAGGGACTTCTCACCGGGGAGCTGTTTTTT,CASSEGLLTGELFF
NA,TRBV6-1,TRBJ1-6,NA,TGTGCCAGCCTCCCCATCCCCGATTCACCCCTCCACTTT,CASLPIPDSPLHF
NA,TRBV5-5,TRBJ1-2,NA,TGTGCCAGCAGCGCCGCAGGGGCGAGTTATGGCTACACCTTC,CASSAAGASYGYTF
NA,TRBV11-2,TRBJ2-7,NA,TGTGCCAGCAGCTTAGAGGCGGCCTACGAGCAGTACTTC,CASSLEAAYEQYF
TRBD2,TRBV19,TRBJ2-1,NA,TGTGCCAGTAGTAAAAAGTGGACTAGCGGGGGGACGTACAATGAGCAGTTCTTC,CASSKKWTSGGTYNEQFF
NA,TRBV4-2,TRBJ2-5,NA,TGTGCCAGCAGCCATGGGGGAGAAATTGGCGGCCAAGAGACCCAGTACTTC,CASSHGGEIGGQETQYF
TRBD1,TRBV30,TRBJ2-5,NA,TGTGCCTGGGGGACAGAAGGCCAAGAGACCCAGTACTTC,CAWGTEGQETQYF
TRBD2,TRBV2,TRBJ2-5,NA,TGTGCCAGCCACCCGAGGCCCCGGGGGGCCCAGTACTTC,CASHPRPRGAQYF
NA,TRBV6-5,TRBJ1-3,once,TGTGCCAGCAGTTACACGTCAGGGTCGGGAAACACCATATATTTT,CASSYTSGSGNTIYF
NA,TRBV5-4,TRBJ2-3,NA,TGTGCCAGCAGCTCGCTGCGGGGCCCAGATACGCAGTATTTT,CASSSLRGPDTQYF
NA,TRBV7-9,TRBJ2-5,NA,TGTGCCAGCAGCTTAGATCTGGGGGAAGAGACCCAGTACTTC,CASSLDLGEETQYF
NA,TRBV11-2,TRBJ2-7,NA,TGTGCCAGCAGCTCTACTGATCCTACCTACGAGCAGTACTTC,CASSSTDPTYEQYF
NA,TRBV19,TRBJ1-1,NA,TGTGCCAGTAGTCTATACCTGAACACTGAAGCTTTCTTT,CASSLYLNTEAFF
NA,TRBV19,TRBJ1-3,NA,TGTGCCAGTAGTATCGGATCTGGAAACACCATATATTTT,CASSIGSGNTIYF
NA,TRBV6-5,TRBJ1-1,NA,TGTGCCAGCAGTTACTGGCTATCCAGGGGATACGCTGAAGCTTTCTTT,CASSYWLSRGYAEAFF
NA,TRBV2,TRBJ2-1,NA,TGTGCCAACGGACCACATAGCTCCTACAATGAGCAGTTCTTC,CANGPHSSYNEQFF
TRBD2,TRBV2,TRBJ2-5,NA,TGTGCCAGCAAGTGGGGGGGCCGGGAGGGAGAGACCCAGTACTTC,CASKWGGREGETQYF
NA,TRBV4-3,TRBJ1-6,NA,TGCGCCAGCAGCCAAATAGGCGAGAGTGGGGATTCACCCCTCCACTTT,CASSQIGESGDSPLHF
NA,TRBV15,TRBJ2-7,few,TGTGCCACCAGCAGAGATCTCGGGTCAGGCTACGAGCAGTACTTC,CATSRDLGSGYEQYF
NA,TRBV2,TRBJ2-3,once,TGTGCCAGCAGTGAAGACGGGAGTACAGATACGCAGTATTTT,CASSEDGSTDTQYF
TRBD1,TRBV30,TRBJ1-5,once,TGTGCCTGGAGTCCCGGAGGGGGCGTGAGTCAGCCCCAGCATTTT,CAWSPGGGVSQPQHF
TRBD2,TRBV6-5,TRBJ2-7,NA,TGTGCCAGCAGTCCCTCGCCCACGGGAGGCTACGAGCAGTACTTC,CASSPSPTGGYEQYF
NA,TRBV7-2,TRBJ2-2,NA,TGTGCCAGCAGCTTATCCCCTAACCCCGGGGAGCTGTTTTTT,CASSLSPNPGELFF
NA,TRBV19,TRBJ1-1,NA,TGTGCCAGTAGTCCCCTAACCCTAGGTCCGAACACTGAAGCTTTCTTT,CASSPLTLGPNTEAFF
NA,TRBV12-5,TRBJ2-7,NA,TGTGAGACGGGGGAGCAGTACTTC,CETGEQYF
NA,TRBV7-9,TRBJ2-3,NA,TGTGCCAGCAGCTTGGATAGAAGGACAGATACGCAGTATTTT,CASSLDRRTDTQYF
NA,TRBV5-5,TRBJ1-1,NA,TGTGCCAGCAGCCGTTTTGAGGATAACACTGAAGCTTTCTTT,CASSRFEDNTEAFF
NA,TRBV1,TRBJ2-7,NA,TGCACCAGCAGCCACCCCGGGCGTAGCGGGAGGTACGAGCAGTACTTC,CTSSHPGRSGRYEQYF
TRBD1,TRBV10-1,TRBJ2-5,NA,TGCGCCTGCCAATCCGTCGGACAGGAAGAGACCCAGTACTTC,CACQSVGQEETQYF
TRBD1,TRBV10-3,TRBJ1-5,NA,TGTGCCACAGAAGACAGGGAGGGAGGTCAGCCCCAGCATTTT,CATEDREGGQPQHF
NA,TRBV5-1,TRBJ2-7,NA,TGCGCCAGCAGCCTAGGAGGGCCCGTATACGAGCAGTACTTC,CASSLGGPVYEQYF
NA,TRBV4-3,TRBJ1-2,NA,TGCGCCAGCAGCCGCTCCAGGGTCGATGGCTACACCTTC,CASSRSRVDGYTF
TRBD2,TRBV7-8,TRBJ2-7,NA,TGTGCCAGCAGCTTAAGGGGGACTAGGCGGACCGAGCAGTACTTC,CASSLRGTRRTEQYF
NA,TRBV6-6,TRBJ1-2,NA,TGTGCCAGCAGTTACTCGCACTATGGCTACACCTTC,CASSYSHYGYTF
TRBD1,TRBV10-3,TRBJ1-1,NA,TGTGCCATCAGATCCTCGGACAGGGGGAACACTGAAGCTTTCTTT,CAIRSSDRGNTEAFF
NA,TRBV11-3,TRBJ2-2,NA,TGTGCCAGCAGCTTAGATCTTGGGGGGGCCAACACCGGGGAGCTGTTTTTT,CASSLDLGGANTGELFF
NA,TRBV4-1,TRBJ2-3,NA,TGCGCCAGCAGCCATCGTCCTACAGACGTTGGGACAGATACGCAGTATTTT,CASSHRPTDVGTDTQYF
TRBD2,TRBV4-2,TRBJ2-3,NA,TGTGCCAGCAGCCCTCGTCCCCGGGAGGACAAGACAGATACGCAGTATTTT,CASSPRPREDKTDTQYF
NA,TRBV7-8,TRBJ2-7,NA,TGTGCCAGCAGCTTTTTCCCCGGGGACGAGCAGTACTTC,CASSFFPGDEQYF
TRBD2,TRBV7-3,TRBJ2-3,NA,TGTGCCAGCAGCTTAGGGACTAGCTCAGATACGCAGTATTTT,CASSLGTSSDTQYF
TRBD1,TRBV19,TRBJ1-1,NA,TGTGCCAGTAGGGGGGACAGGCTGAACACTGAAGCTTTCTTT,CASRGDRLNTEAFF
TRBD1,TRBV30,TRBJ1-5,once,TGTGCCTGGAGTCTTGGACAGGTCCGTGCTTCCCAGCATTTT,CAWSLGQVRASQHF
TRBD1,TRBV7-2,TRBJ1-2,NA,TGTGCCAGCAGCACCCCAACAGGGGGGGAAAATGGCTACACCTTC,CASSTPTGGENGYTF
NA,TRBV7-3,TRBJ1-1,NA,TGTGCCAGCAGCCCCTTCGCTGGGAACACTGAAGCTTTCTTT,CASSPFAGNTEAFF
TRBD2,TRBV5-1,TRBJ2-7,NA,TGCGCCAGCAGCTTGACACTAGCGGGGGGCGAGGGCTCCTACGAGCAGTACTTC,CASSLTLAGGEGSYEQYF
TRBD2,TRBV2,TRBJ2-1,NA,TGTGCCAGCAGTCCCGGGACTAGCGGGGGGCTTGAGCAGTTCTTC,CASSPGTSGGLEQFF
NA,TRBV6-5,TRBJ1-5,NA,TGTGCCAGCAGTTTGTCGGCTGCCTTTCATCAGCCCCAGCATTTT,CASSLSAAFHQPQHF
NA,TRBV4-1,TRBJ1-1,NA,TGCGCCAGCAAAGGGGGTGCAGGGCTAACTGAAGCTTTCTTT,CASKGGAGLTEAFF
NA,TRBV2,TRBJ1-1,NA,TGTGCCAGGAGCCTCTTAGGAGGGAACACTGAAGCTTTCTTT,CARSLLGGNTEAFF
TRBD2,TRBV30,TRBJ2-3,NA,TGTGCCTGGAGGGGTTTGAGGGAGGGCCGAGGGGATACGCAGTATTTT,CAWRGLREGRGDTQYF
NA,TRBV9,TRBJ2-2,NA,TGTGCCAGCGACAGGTCCGACGGGGAGCTGTTTTTT,CASDRSDGELFF
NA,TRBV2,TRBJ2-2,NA,TGTGCCAGTCGTACAGAAAGCACCGGGGAGCTGTTTTTT,CASRTESTGELFF
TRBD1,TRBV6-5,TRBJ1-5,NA,TGTGCCGCCTTGGACAGGGACGATCAGCCCCAGCATTTT,CAALDRDDQPQHF
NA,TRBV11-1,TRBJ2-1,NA,TGTGCCAGCAGCCCTAGGGCAGGCAATGAGCAGTTCTTC,CASSPRAGNEQFF
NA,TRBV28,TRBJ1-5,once,TGTGCCAGCAGCGGGATCTGGCAGCCCCAGCATTTT,CASSGIWQPQHF
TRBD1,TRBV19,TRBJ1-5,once,TGTGCCAGTAGTCCTGACCCGGGACAGGTGAATCAGCCCCAGCATTTT,CASSPDPGQVNQPQHF
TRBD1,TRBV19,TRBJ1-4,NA,TGTGCCAGTAGTCCACGCCAGGGGGCACGCGAAAAACTGTTTTTT,CASSPRQGAREKLFF
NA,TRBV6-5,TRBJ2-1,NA,TGTGCCAGCAGTTATAGGGGCCAGATTGTAGGTGAGCAGTTCTTC,CASSYRGQIVGEQFF